This T cell receptor (beta chain) was sequenced during a study of vaccination and CD4 T cells after COVID-19. Overall study results and limits: Researchers looked at relatively few convalescent patients and had no early post-infection timepoints.

Sequencing of the DNA from cultured CD4+ T cells was carried out with the Oncomine TCR Beta short-read assay. Each CDR3 protein is one row after TCRdb ran MiXCR on the PCR reads. The repertoire holds around 15,000 distinct CDR3 sequences, roughly three fifths seen once, with around 12% in the top ten. Regarding treatment: roughly 11-day PBMC culture with coronavirus spike peptide pools or control peptides (ViraFEST assay). This clonotype was recorded once. What it binds is not known. CDR1 MNHEY and CDR2 SMNVEV come from the germline V gene (reference sequence). Unmatched junction bases numbered 5, after V lost 8 bases and J lost 6 bases. The CDR3 runs to 12 residues.

Specimen: CD4+ T cells from blood, cultured in vitro. V and J are TRBV27 and TRBJ2-7, with 9 bases fitting TRBD2. The clonotype originates from a human donor who had recovered from COVID-19. This CDR3 reads CASWREGGEQYF. The CDR3 DNA is TGTGCCAGCTGGCGGGAGGGAGGCGAGCAGTACTTC.